The sequence of this TCR beta chain was determined in a study of blood T cell repertoires in COVID-19. V gave up 6 bases and J gave up 7 bases, with 13 bases separating them. This CDR3 spans 12 amino acids. Libraries were prepared by immunoSEQ multiplex PCR; TCRdb keeps only in-frame clonotypes and omits some of them. In the table there are about 210,000 clones, 82% of which are singletons. The chain has TRBV12-3 or TRBV12-4 and TRBJ2-7; D is uncertain. The receptor was derived from a middle-aged woman with acute or convalescent COVID-19. The sequencing sample was made of peripheral blood. The CDR3: CASSPTYSEQYF. CDR3 coding DNA: TGTGCCAGCAGCCCCACGTACTCTGAGCAGTACTTC.